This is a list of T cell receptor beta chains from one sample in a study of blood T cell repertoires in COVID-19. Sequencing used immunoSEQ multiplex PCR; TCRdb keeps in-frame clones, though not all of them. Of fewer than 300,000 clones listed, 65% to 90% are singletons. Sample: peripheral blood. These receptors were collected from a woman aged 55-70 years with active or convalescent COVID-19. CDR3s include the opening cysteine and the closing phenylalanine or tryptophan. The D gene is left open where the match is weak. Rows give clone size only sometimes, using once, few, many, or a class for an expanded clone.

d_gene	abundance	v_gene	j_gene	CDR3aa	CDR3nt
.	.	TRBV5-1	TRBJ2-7	CASSLGQTGAYEQYF	TGCGCCAGCAGCTTGGGACAGACGGGGGCCTACGAGCAGTACTTC
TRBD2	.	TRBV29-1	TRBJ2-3	CSVPTSGGFTDTQYF	TGCAGCGTCCCGACTAGCGGGGGGTTCACAGATACGCAGTATTTT
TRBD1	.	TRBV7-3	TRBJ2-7	CASSFGSGQGGYEQYF	TGTGCCAGCAGTTTTGGCTCGGGACAGGGGGGCTACGAGCAGTACTTC
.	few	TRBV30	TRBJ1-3	CAWSIGLTSGNTIYF	TGTGCCTGGAGTATTGGACTGACCTCTGGAAACACCATATATTTT
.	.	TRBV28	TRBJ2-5	CASSLIERTQYF	TGTGCCAGCAGTTTGATAGAGAGGACCCAGTACTTC
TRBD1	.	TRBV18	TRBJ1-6	CASSLANRDRDSPLHF	TGTGCCAGCTCCCTTGCCAACCGGGACAGGGACTCACCCCTCCACTTT
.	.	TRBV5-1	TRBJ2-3	CASSLTSTDTQYF	TGCGCCAGCAGCTTAACTAGCACAGATACGCAGTATTTT
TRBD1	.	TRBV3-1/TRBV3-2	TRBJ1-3	CASSQDYRTGTGNTIYF	TGTGCCAGCAGCCAAGATTACCGGACAGGGACTGGAAACACCATATATTTT
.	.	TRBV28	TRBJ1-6	CASRRGRVSPLHF	TGTGCCAGCAGAAGGGGTAGGGTTTCACCCCTCCACTTT
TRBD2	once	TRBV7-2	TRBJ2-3	CASSLNGGGTDTQYF	TGTGCCAGCAGCTTGAACGGGGGGGGCACAGATACGCAGTATTTT
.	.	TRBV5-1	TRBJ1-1	CASSSDLTGNTEAFF	TGCGCCAGCAGCTCTGATTTGACAGGGAACACTGAAGCTTTCTTT
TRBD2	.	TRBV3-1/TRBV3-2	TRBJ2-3	CASSQGWLAGGDTQYF	TGTGCCAGCAGCCAAGGGTGGCTAGCGGGGGGGGATACGCAGTATTTT
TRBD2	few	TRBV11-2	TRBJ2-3	CASSLGLAGAAAQYF	TGTGCCAGCAGCTTAGGGTTAGCGGGGGCCGCGGCGCAGTATTTT
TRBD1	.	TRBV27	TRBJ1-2	CASRETGSAGYTF	TGTGCCAGCAGGGAGACAGGGAGTGCTGGCTACACCTTC
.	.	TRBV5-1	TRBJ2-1	CASSLIPRYSYNEQFF	TGCGCCAGCAGCTTGATCCCCAGATACTCCTACAATGAGCAGTTCTTC
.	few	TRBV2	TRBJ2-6	CASSVLGVGANVLTF	TGTGCCAGCAGTGTGTTAGGAGTTGGGGCCAACGTCCTGACTTTC
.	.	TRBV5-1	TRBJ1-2	CASSLSGSGYTF	TGCGCCAGCAGCTTGTCGGGTAGCGGCTACACCTTC
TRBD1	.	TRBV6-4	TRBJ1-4	CASSDCLGQGRYNEKLFF	TGTGCCAGCAGTGATTGTCTGGGACAGGGGCGATACAATGAAAAACTGTTTTTT
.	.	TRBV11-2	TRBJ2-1	CASSWGEVGYEQFF	TGTGCCAGCAGCTGGGGGGAGGTGGGGTACGAGCAGTTCTTC
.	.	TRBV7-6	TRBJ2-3	CASSSPGLASTASTDTQYF	TGTGCCAGCAGCTCCCCGGGCCTAGCTAGCACCGCTAGCACAGATACGCAGTATTTT
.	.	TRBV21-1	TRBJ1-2	CASSKVRGYGYGYTF	TGTGCCAGCAGCAAAGTAAGGGGATACGGCTATGGCTACACCTTC
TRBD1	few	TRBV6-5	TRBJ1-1	CASSYRTGRITEAFF	TGTGCCAGCAGTTACCGGACAGGGAGAATCACTGAAGCTTTCTTT
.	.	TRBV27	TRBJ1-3	CASSLAPGNTIYF	TGTGCCAGCAGTTTAGCGCCCGGAAACACCATATATTTT
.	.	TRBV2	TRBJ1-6	CASSQHGSSPLHF	TGTGCCAGCAGCCAGCACGGGTCTTCACCCCTCCACTTT
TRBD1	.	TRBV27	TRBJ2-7	CASSWATGVGDEQYF	TGTGCCAGCAGTTGGGCGACAGGGGTAGGTGACGAGCAGTACTTC
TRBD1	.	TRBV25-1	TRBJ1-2	CASRGSTGQGLGYTF	TGTGCCAGCAGGGGTAGTACGGGACAGGGGTTGGGCTACACCTTC
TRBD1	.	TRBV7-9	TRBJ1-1	CASSLEGTVNTEAFF	TGTGCCAGCAGCTTAGAGGGGACAGTCAACACTGAAGCTTTCTTT
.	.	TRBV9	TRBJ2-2	CASSAAGLTNTGELFF	TGTGCCAGCAGCGCCGCGGGCCTCACTAACACCGGGGAGCTGTTTTTT
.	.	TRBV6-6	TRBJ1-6	CASSLPADGSPLHF	TGTGCCAGCAGTCTACCCGCGGATGGTTCACCCCTCCACTTT
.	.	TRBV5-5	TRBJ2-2	CASSRGWGTGELFF	TGTGCCAGCAGCAGGGGTTGGGGCACCGGGGAGCTGTTTTTT
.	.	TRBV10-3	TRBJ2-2	CAISDAPQGTGELFF	TGTGCCATCAGTGACGCTCCTCAGGGGACCGGGGAGCTGTTTTTT
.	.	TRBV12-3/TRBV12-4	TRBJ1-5	CASTWEINQPQHF	TGTGCCAGCACCTGGGAGATCAATCAGCCCCAGCATTTT
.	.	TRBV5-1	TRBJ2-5	CASSIRAGPETQYF	TGCGCCAGCAGCATCAGGGCAGGGCCAGAGACCCAGTACTTC
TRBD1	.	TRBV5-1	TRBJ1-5	CASSVERQGHSNQPQHF	TGCGCCAGCAGCGTAGAGAGACAGGGGCATAGCAATCAGCCCCAGCATTTT
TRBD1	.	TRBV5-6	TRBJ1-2	CASSLWTGGFNYGYTF	TGTGCCAGCAGCTTATGGACAGGGGGCTTTAACTATGGCTACACCTTC
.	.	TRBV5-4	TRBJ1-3	CASSLVGQGSGNTIYF	TGTGCCAGCAGCTTGGTCGGGCAGGGCTCTGGAAACACCATATATTTT
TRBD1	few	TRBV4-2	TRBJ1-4	CASSQEGQGGEKLFF	TGTGCCAGCAGCCAAGAGGGACAGGGAGGTGAAAAACTGTTTTTT
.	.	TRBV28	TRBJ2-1	CASSPTGYRHGNEQFF	TGTGCCAGCAGCCCAACCGGATATAGGCACGGGAATGAGCAGTTCTTC
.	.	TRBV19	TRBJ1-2	CASNTQGIPLGYTF	TGTGCCAGTAACACACAGGGTATCCCCCTTGGCTACACCTTC
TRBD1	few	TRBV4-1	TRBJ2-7	CASRRQGSRGEQYF	TGCGCCAGCAGACGACAGGGTTCCCGCGGCGAGCAGTACTTC
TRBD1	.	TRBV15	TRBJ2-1	CATRTTPRGRDNEQFF	TGTGCCACCAGGACTACACCCAGGGGGCGCGACAATGAGCAGTTCTTC
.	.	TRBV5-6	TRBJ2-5	CASSFVGAGDLLETQYF	TGTGCCAGCAGCTTCGTGGGGGCAGGGGACCTCCTGGAGACCCAGTACTTC
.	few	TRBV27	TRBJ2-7	CASGVDFLSYEQYF	TGTGCCAGCGGGGTGGACTTCCTCTCCTACGAGCAGTACTTC